The 3 T cell receptor beta chains reported below all come from one sample, sequenced in a study of graft-versus-host responses after intestinal transplantation. Assay used: immunoSEQ multiplex PCR; TCRdb lists only in-frame clones, some missing. The sample consists of tens of thousands of clones, roughly 89% of them appearing once. The sample in question was PBMCs, obtained 26 days after transplant. All receptors come from a human patient who received an intestinal transplant, so some T cells may come from the graft donor.

The chain couples TRBV27 to TRBJ1-1; D gene uncertain. Germline V gene data show CDR1 as MNHEY and CDR2 as SMNVEV (reference sequence). There are 15 residues in the CDR3. V shed 0 bases and J shed 0 bases, with 8 bases lying between them. Written as DNA, the CDR3 is TGTGCCAGCAGTTTATCGGGCGACATGAACACTGAAGCTTTCTTT. This translates into CASSLSGDMNTEAFF.

The rearrangement links TRBV9 to TRBJ1-1; D is possibly TRBD1 (5 bases). The CDR3 runs 15 residues. CDR1 is SGDLS, CDR2 YYNGEE, per germline. V lost 4 bases to trimming and J lost 4 bases, with 17 bases between them. Here the CDR3 reads CASSPSGGIGTEAFF. The DNA of the CDR3 is TGTGCCAGCAGCCCTTCTGGGGGGATTGGCACTGAAGCTTTCTTT.

J is TRBJ1-2 and V is TRBV7-9; 7 positions agree with TRBD1. Trimming cost V 3 bases and J 2 bases; bases outside gene matches: 0. The CDR3 length is 13 residues. Germline CDR1 reads SEHNR; CDR2 reads FQNEAQ (reference sequence). The CDR3 bases are TGTGCCAGCAGCTTGGGACAGAACTATGGCTACACCTTC. Translated: CASSLGQNYGYTF.